Listed below are T cell receptor beta chains from one sample, sequenced in a study of T cell responses to AZD1222 COVID-19 vaccine. The table came from immunoSEQ multiplex PCR; TCRdb's copy has only in-frame clones and leaves some out. The repertoire holds about 210,000 clones, with almost 95% as singletons. Specimen: peripheral blood, collected on day 0 of AZD1222 vaccination. These receptors originate from an adult in good health. Each CDR3 is given with its conserved first and last residue. D genes are given only for firm matches. The listing skips clone size in some rows; elsewhere it reads once, few, many or a size class.

D: -; J: TRBJ2-5; V: TRBV5-5; size: -; CDR3: CASVQPGTQETQYF; DNA: TGTGCCAGCGTCCAGCCCGGGACTCAAGAGACCCAGTACTTC
D: -; J: TRBJ2-5; V: TRBV5-1; size: once; CDR3: CASSLTGEGRETQYF; DNA: TGCGCCAGCAGCTTGACAGGAGAGGGTCGGGAGACCCAGTACTTC
D: -; J: TRBJ1-1; V: TRBV29-1; size: -; CDR3: CSVAMTRGNTEAFF; DNA: TGCAGCGTGGCCATGACGAGGGGGAACACTGAAGCTTTCTTT
D: TRBD1; J: TRBJ1-5; V: TRBV5-6; size: -; CDR3: CASSDGTGIAQPQHF; DNA: TGTGCCAGCAGTGATGGGACAGGGATAGCTCAGCCCCAGCATTTT
D: -; J: TRBJ1-2; V: TRBV7-9; size: -; CDR3: CASSLDSGGGGYTF; DNA: TGTGCCAGCAGCTTAGATTCGGGGGGCGGCGGCTACACCTTC
D: TRBD1; J: TRBJ1-5; V: TRBV27; size: -; CDR3: CASSFGQGSQPQHF; DNA: TGTGCCAGCAGTTTCGGACAGGGGAGTCAGCCCCAGCATTTT
D: TRBD1; J: TRBJ1-3; V: TRBV10-3; size: -; CDR3: CAISGWDSGNTIYF; DNA: TGTGCCATCAGCGGATGGGACAGCGGAAACACCATATATTTT
D: -; J: TRBJ2-7; V: TRBV6-1; size: -; CDR3: CASSEGRGRSYEQYF; DNA: TGTGCCAGCAGTGAAGGCAGGGGTCGGTCCTACGAGCAGTACTTC
D: TRBD1; J: TRBJ1-5; V: TRBV19; size: -; CDR3: CASKQGAGNQPQHF; DNA: TGTGCCAGTAAGCAGGGGGCTGGGAATCAGCCCCAGCATTTT
D: -; J: TRBJ1-3; V: TRBV6-2/TRBV6-3; size: -; CDR3: CASSYSRPLASGNTIYF; DNA: TGTGCCAGCAGTTACTCAAGACCCCTGGCATCTGGAAACACCATATATTTT
D: TRBD1; J: TRBJ1-6; V: TRBV5-1; size: once; CDR3: CASSLGSGQGGSPLHF; DNA: TGCGCCAGCAGCTTGGGCTCCGGACAGGGCGGCTCACCCCTCCACTTT
D: -; J: TRBJ1-6; V: TRBV7-9; size: -; CDR3: CASSLDSPLHF; DNA: TGTGCCAGCAGCTTAGATTCACCCCTCCACTTT
D: -; J: TRBJ2-7; V: TRBV18; size: -; CDR3: CASSPTGRGYLSEQYF; DNA: TGTGCCAGCTCACCCACCGGACGGGGTTACCTCTCCGAGCAGTACTTC
D: -; J: TRBJ1-2; V: TRBV6-1; size: -; CDR3: CASSEAGSNYGYTF; DNA: TGTGCCAGCAGTGAAGCGGGGAGTAACTATGGCTACACCTTC
D: -; J: TRBJ1-3; V: TRBV3-1/TRBV3-2; size: -; CDR3: CASSLPGGGGNTIYF; DNA: TGTGCCAGCAGCCTTCCCGGGGGGGGAGGAAACACCATATATTTT
D: -; J: TRBJ1-6; V: TRBV2; size: -; CDR3: CAGGREGNSPLHF; DNA: TGTGCCGGAGGGCGGGAGGGTAATTCACCCCTCCACTTT